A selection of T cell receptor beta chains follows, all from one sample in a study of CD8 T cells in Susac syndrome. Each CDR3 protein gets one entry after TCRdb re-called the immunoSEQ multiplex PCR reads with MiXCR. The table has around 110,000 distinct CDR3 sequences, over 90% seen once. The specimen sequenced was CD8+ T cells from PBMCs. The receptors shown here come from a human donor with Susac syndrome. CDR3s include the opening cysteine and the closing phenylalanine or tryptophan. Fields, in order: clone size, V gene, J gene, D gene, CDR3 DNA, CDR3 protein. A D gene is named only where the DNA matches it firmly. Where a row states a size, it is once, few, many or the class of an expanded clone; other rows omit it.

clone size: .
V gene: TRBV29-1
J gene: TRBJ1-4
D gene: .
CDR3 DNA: TGCAGCGTCCGGGTCTTTCCGAATGAAAAACTGTTTTTT
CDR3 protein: CSVRVFPNEKLFF

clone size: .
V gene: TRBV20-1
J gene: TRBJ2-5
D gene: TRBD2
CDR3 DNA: TGCAGTGCTTCCCCTCTAGGAGCGGGGGGGCGAGAGACCCAGTACTTC
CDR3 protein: CSASPLGAGGRETQYF

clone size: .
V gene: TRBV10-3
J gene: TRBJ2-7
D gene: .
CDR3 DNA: TGTGCCATCAGTGTAGGCCCAGAGAGCTCCTACGAGCAGTACTTC
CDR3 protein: CAISVGPESSYEQYF

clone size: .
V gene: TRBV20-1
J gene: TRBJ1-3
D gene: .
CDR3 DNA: TGCAGTGCTGGGATTGACGGAGTCTCTGGAAACACCATATATTTT
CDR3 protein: CSAGIDGVSGNTIYF

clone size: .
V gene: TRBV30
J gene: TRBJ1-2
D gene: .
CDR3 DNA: TGTGCCTGGCACGGACGGAACCTTTACTATGGCTACACCTTC
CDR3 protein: CAWHGRNLYYGYTF

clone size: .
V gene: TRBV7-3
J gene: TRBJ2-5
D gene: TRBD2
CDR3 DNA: TGTGCCAGCAGCTCGATAGCGGGGTGGGAGACCCAGTACTTC
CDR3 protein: CASSSIAGWETQYF

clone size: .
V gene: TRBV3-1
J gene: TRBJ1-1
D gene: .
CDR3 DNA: TGTGCCAGCAGCCACACACAGTCAGAATACACTGAAGCTTTCTTT
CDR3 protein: CASSHTQSEYTEAFF

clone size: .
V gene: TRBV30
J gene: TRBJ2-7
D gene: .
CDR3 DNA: TGTGCCTGGAGTACTGGGGTTTCCTACGAGCAGTACTTC
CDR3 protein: CAWSTGVSYEQYF

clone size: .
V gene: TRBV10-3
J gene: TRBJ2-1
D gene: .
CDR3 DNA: TGTGCCATCAGTCAGGGGAATGAGCAGTTCTTC
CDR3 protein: CAISQGNEQFF

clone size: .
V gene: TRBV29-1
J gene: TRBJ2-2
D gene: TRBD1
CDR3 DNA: TGCAGCGCCGTCCAGGGGGCCGGGGAGCTGTTTTTT
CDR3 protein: CSAVQGAGELFF

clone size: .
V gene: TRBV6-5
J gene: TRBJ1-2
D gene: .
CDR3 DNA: TGTGCCAGCAGTTACGGGCAGGGGTCGAACTATGGCTACACCTTC
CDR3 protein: CASSYGQGSNYGYTF

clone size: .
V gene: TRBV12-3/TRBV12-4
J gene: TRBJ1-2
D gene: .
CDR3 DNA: TGTGCCAGCAGTTCGACAGTTTCTAACTATGGCTACACCTTC
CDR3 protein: CASSSTVSNYGYTF

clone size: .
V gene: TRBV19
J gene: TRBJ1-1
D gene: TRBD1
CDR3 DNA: TGTGCCAGTAGTGGACAGGGTGTCACTGAAGCTTTCTTT
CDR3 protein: CASSGQGVTEAFF

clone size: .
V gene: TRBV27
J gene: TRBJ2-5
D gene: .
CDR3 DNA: TGTGCCAGCAGCTCAGGGTCTCAAGAGACCCAGTACTTC
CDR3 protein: CASSSGSQETQYF

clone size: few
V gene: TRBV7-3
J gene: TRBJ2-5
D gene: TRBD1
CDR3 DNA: TGTGCCAGCAGCTTAACCGGGACAGGACTACAAGAGACCCAGTACTTC
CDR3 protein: CASSLTGTGLQETQYF

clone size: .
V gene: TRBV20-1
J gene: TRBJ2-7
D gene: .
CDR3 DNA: TGCAGTGCTAGCAGTCCGTCCTACGAGCAGTACTTC
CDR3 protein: CSASSPSYEQYF

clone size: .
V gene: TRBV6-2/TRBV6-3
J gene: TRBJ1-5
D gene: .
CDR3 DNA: TGTGCCAGCAGCCTCAACAACTACAGGAGCAATCAGCCCCAGCATTTT
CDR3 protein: CASSLNNYRSNQPQHF

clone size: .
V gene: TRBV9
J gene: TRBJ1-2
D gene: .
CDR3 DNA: TGTGCCAGCAGCCCACAGGTCCTGAGGAGCGGCTACACCTTC
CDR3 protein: CASSPQVLRSGYTF

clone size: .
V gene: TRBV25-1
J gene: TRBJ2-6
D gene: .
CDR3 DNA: TGTGCCAGCCTAGGCAGGGGTTCTGGGGCCAACGTCCTGACTTTC
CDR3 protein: CASLGRGSGANVLTF

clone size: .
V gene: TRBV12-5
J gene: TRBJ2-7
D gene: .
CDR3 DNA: TGTGCTAGTGGTTTGAACCGGGACGAGACCTACGAGCAGTACTTC
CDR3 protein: CASGLNRDETYEQYF

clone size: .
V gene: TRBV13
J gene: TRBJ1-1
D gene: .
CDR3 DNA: TGTGCCAGCAGCCCCGAGGGTTCCGAAGCTTTCTTT
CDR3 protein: CASSPEGSEAFF

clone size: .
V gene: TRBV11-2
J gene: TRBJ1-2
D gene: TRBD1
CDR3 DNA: TGTGCCAGCAGCTCGAACTCCGGGACAGGAGGAGTCTATGGCTACACCTTC
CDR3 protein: CASSSNSGTGGVYGYTF

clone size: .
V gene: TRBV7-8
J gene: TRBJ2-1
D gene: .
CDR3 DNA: TGTGCCAGCAGCTTAGGATCGCCCGACTACAATGAGCAGTTCTTC
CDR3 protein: CASSLGSPDYNEQFF

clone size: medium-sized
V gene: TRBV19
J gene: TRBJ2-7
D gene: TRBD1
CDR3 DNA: TGTGCCAGCAGTCCGGGACAGGGGGCCTACGAGCAGTACTTC
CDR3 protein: CASSPGQGAYEQYF

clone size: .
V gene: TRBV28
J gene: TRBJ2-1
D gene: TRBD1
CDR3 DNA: TGTGCCAGCAGCCCGGGACAGGCCTTCTACAATGAGCAGTTCTTC
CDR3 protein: CASSPGQAFYNEQFF

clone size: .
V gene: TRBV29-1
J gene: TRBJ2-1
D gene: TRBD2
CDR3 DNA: TGCAGCGTTGATGGGAGGGGTCCCAGTCCCCACAATGAGCAGTTCTTC
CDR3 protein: CSVDGRGPSPHNEQFF

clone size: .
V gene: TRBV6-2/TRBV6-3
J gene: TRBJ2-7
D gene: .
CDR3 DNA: TGTGCCAGCAGTTACGGTGCAGGGGATGAGCAGTACTTC
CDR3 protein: CASSYGAGDEQYF

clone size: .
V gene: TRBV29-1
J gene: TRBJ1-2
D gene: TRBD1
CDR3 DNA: TGCAGCGTTGAAGAAGGGGGCGAGTATGGCTACACCTTC
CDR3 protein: CSVEEGGEYGYTF

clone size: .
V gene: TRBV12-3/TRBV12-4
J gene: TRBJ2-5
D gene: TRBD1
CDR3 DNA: TGTGCCAGCAGTTATCACGCCGGGACAGGGGAAGAGACCCAGTACTTC
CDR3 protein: CASSYHAGTGEETQYF

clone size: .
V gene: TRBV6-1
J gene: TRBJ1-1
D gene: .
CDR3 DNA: TGTGCCAGCAGTGAGGTCACTGAAGCTTTCTTT
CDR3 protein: CASSEVTEAFF

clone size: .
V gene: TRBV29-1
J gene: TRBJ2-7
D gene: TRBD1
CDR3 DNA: TGCAGCGTTTCGGGACAGATCAACGAGCAGTACTTC
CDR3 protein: CSVSGQINEQYF

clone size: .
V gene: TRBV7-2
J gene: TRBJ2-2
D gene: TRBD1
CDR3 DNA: TGTGCCACATCATACCAGGGGGCCCTGGGGAACACCGGGGAGCTGTTTTTT
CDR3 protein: CATSYQGALGNTGELFF

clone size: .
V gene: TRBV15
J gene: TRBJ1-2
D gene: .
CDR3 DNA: TGTGCCACCAGCAGAGAAAGTTCTGGCTACACCTTC
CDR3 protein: CATSRESSGYTF

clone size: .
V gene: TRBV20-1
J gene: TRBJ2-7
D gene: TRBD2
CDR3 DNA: TGCAGTGCTATCCCCCAGGGGAGCGGGGGGCAATACGAGCAGTACTTC
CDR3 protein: CSAIPQGSGGQYEQYF

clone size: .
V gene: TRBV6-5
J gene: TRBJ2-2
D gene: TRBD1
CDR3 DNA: TGTGCCAGCAGTTACCCCGGACAGGGGGCCGGGGAGCTGTTTTTT
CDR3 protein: CASSYPGQGAGELFF